This T cell receptor beta chain derives from a study of cytomegalovirus exposure and HLA in healthy donors. The CDR3 length is 14 residues. Looked up from germline, CDR1 is SNHLY and CDR2 is FYNNEI. The germline V and J ends were trimmed by 6 bases and 0 bases, with 9 bases remaining between them. PCR involved 60 Vbeta and 13 Jbeta primers. Only in-frame clones appear in the TCRdb table, and some are missing; sequencing was by immunoSEQ multiplex PCR. The profile shows about 38,000 clones, roughly 89% of them singletons. About this clone itself: The antigen remains undetermined.

Findings and limits, study-wide: Later analysis associated a missense DCLRE1C variant with TCR beta V- and J-gene trimming. Beyond CMV serostatus, there was no information to go on about immune exposure.

The rearrangement joins TRBV2 to TRBJ1-3, with D possibly TRBD1 on 5 matching bases. Input material: PBMCs. This sequence originates from a middle-aged woman in good health and CMV-seropositive. CDR3 sequence (DNA): TGTGCCAGCAGCCGGCAGGGCTCTGGAAACACCATATATTTT. Translated, it gives CASSRQGSGNTIYF.